The entry below gives a single TCR beta chain sequence along with its context. Its target is unknown. The V end was cut by 1 base, the J end by 4 bases, with 18 bases between. Germline values: CDR1 SGHRS, CDR2 YFSETQ. This CDR3 region has 18 residues. Measured with immunoSEQ multiplex PCR; TCRdb has only the in-frame clones, and not every one. Of tens of thousands of clones listed, 85% to 95% are singletons. The data were taken from a study of OX40 agonist ivuxolimab in advanced cancers. Study-wide findings and caveats: The study did not work out the antigen specificity of the expanded peripheral T cells.

This specimen was CD4+ or CD8+ T cells sorted from blood, taken in a trial of the OX40 agonist ivuxolimab. This receptor was identified in an adult with an advanced solid tumor such as melanoma, head and neck, liver or kidney cancer. The rearrangement joins TRBV5-1 to TRBJ2-6; D possibly corresponds to TRBD1 (6 bases). Here the CDR3 reads CASSLSDRLLVGANVLTF. The CDR3 nucleotides read TGCGCCAGCAGCTTGTCTGACAGGTTACTAGTGGGGGCCAACGTCCTGACTTTC.